Listed here are 14 T cell receptor beta chains from one sample, sequenced in a study of regulatory T cells in long-lasting Graves disease listed by TCRdb under 2021. According to the study, the label for this sample's time point signals: persistent/refractory GD, antithyroid drugs over 5 years with positive TRAb. RNA was extracted from PBMCs in TRIzol for both TCR sequencing and RNA sequencing. Library construction relied on multiplex PCR. The sequencer listed for this sample is Illumina HiSeq 4000. To build TCR beta libraries, CDR3 regions were amplified by Arm-PCR using iRepertoire HTBI primers. TCRdb redid the processing of the public reads, applying fastp at Q25 and MiXCR, and retained in-frame beta chains. Each CDR3 protein gets just one entry, which takes the most common genes and DNA from the rows behind it. The sample table holds a few hundred thousand distinct CDR3 sequences, of which around a quarter were seen once. The ten largest clones represent roughly 30% of the sample.

The source material was peripheral blood mononuclear cells (PBMCs), sampled when the disease was refractory, from a patient treated with antithyroid drugs. The source is a female donor with Graves disease.

This clonotype showed up just a few times. The chain joins TRBV20-1 to TRBJ1-5; the match to TRBD1 covers 8 bases. The trim removed 5 bases at V and 6 bases at J, leaving 9 bases unmatched. CDR3 length: 14 amino acids. Germline CDR1 DFQATT, CDR2 SNEGSKA (reference sequence). This chain's CDR3 is CSASIDRGGQPQHF. The CDR3 DNA follows: TGCAGTGCTTCTATTGACAGGGGTGGTCAGCCCCAGCATTTT.

This clonotype has only a few counts. This rearrangement joins TRBV20-1 to TRBJ2-7, with 14 bases aligning to TRBD2. The CDR3 consists of 17 residues. V lost 1 base, J lost 6 bases, and 11 bases stayed unmatched. Germline CDR1 reads DFQATT; CDR2 reads SNEGSKA (reference sequence). Here the CDR3 reads CSARGHSGTSGSGEQYF. DNA for the CDR3: TGCAGTGCTAGAGGGCACTCTGGGACTAGCGGGAGCGGCGAGCAGTACTTC.

The chain has TRBV20-1 and TRBJ1-1, with 7 nucleotides matching TRBD1. This CDR3 region has 15 residues. V lost 1 base to trimming and J lost 0 bases; unmatched junction nucleotides: 5. Germline CDR1 DFQATT, CDR2 SNEGSKA (reference sequence). CDR3 amino acids: CSARGPGQMNTEAFF. The CDR3 region has the DNA TGCAGTGCTAGAGGGCCGGGACAGATGAACACTGAAGCTTTCTTT.

V gene TRBV20-1 combines with J gene TRBJ1-6; TRBD1 might be the D (5 bases). This CDR3 is 15 amino acids long. Germline V gene sequence: CDR1 DFQATT, CDR2 SNEGSKA (reference sequence). Trimming removed 2 bases at V and 3 bases at J, with 11 bases between. This chain's CDR3 is CSARRDGLYNSPLHF. In nucleotides, the CDR3 is TGCAGTGCTAGAAGGGACGGCCTCTATAATTCACCCCTCCACTTT.

In its sample, this clonotype was seen many times. The chain employs TRBV5-4 and TRBJ2-7, with 9 bases aligning to TRBD1. The CDR3 loop spans 14 amino acids. Trimming took 3 bases from V and 4 from J; bases not matched to a gene: 5. Germline V gives CDR1 SGHNT, CDR2 YYREEE (reference sequence). Here the CDR3 reads CASSSPGQGYEQYF. Here the CDR3 DNA reads TGTGCCAGCAGCTCCCCGGGACAGGGTTACGAGCAGTACTTC.

This clonotype was counted many times. The rearrangement links TRBV28 to TRBJ2-5; D unclear. The V end lost 6 bases, the J end lost 3 bases, and 5 bases lay between the germline ends. This CDR3 comprises 11 residues. Germline values: CDR1 MDHEN, CDR2 SYDVKM. As DNA, the CDR3 is TGTGCCAGCAGGGCAGAAGAGACCCAGTACTTC. This gives the protein CASRAEETQYF.

In this sample, this clonotype turned up many times. The J gene is TRBJ1-2, the V gene TRBV7-2; D perhaps matches TRBD1 (6 bases). Germline CDR1 and CDR2: SGHTA and FQGNSA. This CDR3 contains 15 residues. V gave up 6 bases and J gave up 5 bases, with 19 bases separating them. In nucleotides, the CDR3 is TGTGCCAGCAGTTCCACAGGGTCTTTGCCTTATGGCTACACCTTC. It encodes CASSSTGSLPYGYTF.

The rearrangement joins TRBV20-1 to TRBJ2-3; 8 bases agree with TRBD2. With 2 bases clipped from V and 0 bases from J, the junction kept 4 bases outside the gene matches. The V gene's germline CDR1 is DFQATT and CDR2 SNEGSKA (reference sequence). The CDR3 consists of 15 residues. Here the CDR3 DNA reads TGCAGTGCTAGAAAAACTAGCGGTAGCACAGATACGCAGTATTTT. Its translation is CSARKTSGSTDTQYF.

This clonotype was seen only a few times. The V call is TRBV20-1, the J call TRBJ1-6; TRBD1 might be the D (5 bases). The CDR3 is made up of 19 amino acids. CDR1 and CDR2 from the germline V gene are DFQATT and SNEGSKA (reference sequence). The ends were cut back, 6 bases at V and 4 bases at J, with 28 bases in the middle. CDR3 in DNA: TGCAGTGCCCAAAACCCGGGACTCAAAAGGGGCTTATATAATTCACCCCTCCACTTT. Its translation: CSAQNPGLKRGLYNSPLHF.

This clonotype occurred once. A much larger clone is a single base away; this may be a read error. This chain links TRBV12-3 or TRBV12-4 with TRBJ1-6, with D tentatively TRBD1 (5 bases). Trimming removed 6 bases at V and 6 bases at J, with 12 bases between. The CDR3 runs 14 residues. The CDR3 DNA sequence: TGTGCCAGCAGATGCCCCGGGACTAATTCACCCCTCCACTTT. Translating it yields CASRCPGTNSPLHF.

This clonotype showed up just a few times. This chain links TRBV6-1 with TRBJ2-7; 7 nucleotides align to TRBD2. The CDR3 runs to 14 residues. CDR1 and CDR2 (germline): MNHNS, SASEGT. V shed 9 bases, J shed 2 bases, and the junction held 10 bases outside the gene matches. The CDR3 protein is CASWGRRETYEQYF. In DNA, the CDR3 is TGTGCCAGTTGGGGTCGGCGGGAGACCTACGAGCAGTACTTC.

This clonotype was seen a few times. The chain is built from TRBV19 and TRBJ1-6; a weak D match, TRBD1 (5 bases). V lost 6 bases, J lost 9 bases, and 9 bases lay in between. Germline assignment: CDR1 LNHDA and CDR2 SQIVND (reference sequence). CDR3 size: 12 residues. The CDR3 reads CASRGAISPLHF. Here the CDR3 DNA reads TGTGCCAGTAGAGGGGCAATTTCACCCCTCCACTTT.

The table lists this clonotype with many counts. The chain links TRBV6-1 to TRBJ2-2; D not certain. The CDR3 extends over 14 amino acids. V was clipped by 6 bases and J by 0 bases, with 8 bases between them. CDR1 is MNHNS and CDR2 is SASEGT in the germline V gene. CDR3 DNA: TGTGCCAGCAGGGACGTAGCGAACACCGGGGAGCTGTTTTTT. It encodes CASRDVANTGELFF.

The genes are TRBV19 and TRBJ2-6; tentatively, D is TRBD1 (5 bases). Deletions cut 4 bases from V and 0 bases from J, with 10 bases between. The germline gives CDR1 LNHDA, CDR2 SQIVND (reference sequence). The CDR3 is 16 residues long. The CDR3 sequence: CASSRPRGSGANVLTF. As DNA, the CDR3 is TGTGCCAGTAGTAGGCCTAGGGGCTCTGGGGCCAACGTCCTGACTTTC.